In its sample, the clone carrying this T cell receptor (beta chain) was seen once. The entry originates in a study of shared clonotypes between healthy human individuals. For the study at large: The donor group consisted of a couple of women and a few men, aged 18 to 49. For every donor, three CD4 naive, three CD4 memory, two CD8 naive and one CD8 memory plates were used.

Trimming removed 4 bases from V and 0 bases from J, with 19 bases in between. The germline CDR1 and CDR2 sequences are MNHEY and SMNVEV (reference sequence). The CDR3 extends over 17 amino acids. Original methodology: Because ImmunoSEQ provided only junction sequences with no quality scores, the filtering differed. TCRdb keeps only in-frame clones here, not all; method: immunoSEQ multiplex PCR. D and trimming were read from the DNA, whereas the V and J calls and clone size are those reported in that table. The sample lists about 2.1 million clones, 85% to 95% occurring once. It was CD45RO-negative cells, positively selected for CCR7, that made up naive CD8 cells, with terminally differentiated effector memory CD45RA+ cells excluded.

The chain combines TRBV27 with TRBJ2-7, with a tentative D call TRBD2 (5 bases). Specimen: naive CD8+ T cells from PBMCs. The TCR was taken from a man younger than 35 in good health. Some clones in this sample may be carry-over from other donors' samples. The CDR3 sequence is CASSSSRGATSSYEQYF. The CDR3 bases are TGTGCCAGCAGTTCCTCCCGGGGAGCCACTAGCTCCTACGAGCAGTACTTC.